The 2 T cell receptor beta chains below all came from one sample that was sequenced in a study of T-cell reconstitution after alpha-beta-depleted transplantation in children. Preparation of the TCRbeta library was carried out with unique molecular identifiers. Via MiXCR, TCRdb re-called the PCR reads, giving one row per CDR3 protein. This sample has 700,000 to 850,000 distinct CDR3 sequences, with 15% to 20% found just once. Specimen: PBMCs, mostly from graft donor cells, collected 360 days after TCRalphabeta/CD19-depleted stem cell transplant. Receptors originate from a male patient between 10 and 17 years old who had a stem cell transplant for acute lymphoblastic leukemia, so the T cells may come from the graft donor.

This clonotype was recorded a few times. V usage is TRBV5-6 and J usage is TRBJ2-1; a weak D match, TRBD2 (6 bases). With 3 bases removed from V and 10 bases from J, the gap between germline ends came to 8 bases. The CDR3 has 11 amino acids. CDR1 is SGHDT, CDR2 YYEEEE, per germline. The CDR3 nucleotides read TGTGCCAGCAGCTGGCGGGGAGAGCAGTTCTTC. It encodes CASSWRGEQFF. Looking up the rest from reference TRBV5-6 and TRBJ2-1 gives the full variable domain: DAGVTQSPTHLIKTRGQQVTLRCSPKSGHDTVSWYQQALGQGPQFIFQYYEEEERQRGNFPDRFSGHQFPNYSSELNVNALLLGDSALYLCASSWRGEQFFGPGTRLTVL.

V gene TRBV5-1 combines with J gene TRBJ1-4, with 8 bases that match TRBD1. V shed 0 bases, J shed 8 bases, and the junction held 9 bases outside the gene matches. The CDR3 consists of 16 residues. Per germline, CDR1 SGHRS and CDR2 YFSETQ. The DNA of the CDR3 is TGCGCCAGCAGCTTGGAAGGCCAGGGGGCGCCCGAAAAACTGTTTTTT. This gives the protein CASSLEGQGAPEKLFF.